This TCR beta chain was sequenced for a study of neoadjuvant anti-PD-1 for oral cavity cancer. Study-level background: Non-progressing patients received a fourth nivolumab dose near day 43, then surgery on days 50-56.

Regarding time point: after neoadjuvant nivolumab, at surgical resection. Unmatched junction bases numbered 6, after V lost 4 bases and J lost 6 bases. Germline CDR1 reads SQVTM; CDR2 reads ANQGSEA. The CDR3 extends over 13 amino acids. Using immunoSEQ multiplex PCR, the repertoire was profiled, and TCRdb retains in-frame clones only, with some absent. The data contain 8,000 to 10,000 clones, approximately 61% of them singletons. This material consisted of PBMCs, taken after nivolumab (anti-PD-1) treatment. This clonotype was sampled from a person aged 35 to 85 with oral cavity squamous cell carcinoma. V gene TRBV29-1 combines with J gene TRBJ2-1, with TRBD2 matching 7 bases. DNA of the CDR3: TGCAGCGTTGGGCGGGAGAAGCCCAATGAGCAGTTCTTC. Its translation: CSVGREKPNEQFF.